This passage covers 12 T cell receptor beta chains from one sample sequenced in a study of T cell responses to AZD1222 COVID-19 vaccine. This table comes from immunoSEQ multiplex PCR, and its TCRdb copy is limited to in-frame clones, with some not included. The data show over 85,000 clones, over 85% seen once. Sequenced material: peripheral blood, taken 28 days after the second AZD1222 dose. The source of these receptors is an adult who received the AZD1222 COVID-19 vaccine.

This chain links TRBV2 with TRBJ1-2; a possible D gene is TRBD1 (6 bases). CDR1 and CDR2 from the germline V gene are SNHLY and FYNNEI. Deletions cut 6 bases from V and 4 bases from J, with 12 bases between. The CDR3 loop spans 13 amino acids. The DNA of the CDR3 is TGTGCCAGCAGCCCACAGGGAACCTATGGCTACACCTTC. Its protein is CASSPQGTYGYTF.

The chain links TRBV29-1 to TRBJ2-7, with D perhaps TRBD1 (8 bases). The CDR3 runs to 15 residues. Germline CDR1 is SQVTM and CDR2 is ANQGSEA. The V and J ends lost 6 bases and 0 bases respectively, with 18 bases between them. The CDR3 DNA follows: TGCAGCGTCCCTAGGGGGGGACAGGACTCCTACGAGCAGTACTTC. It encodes CSVPRGGQDSYEQYF.

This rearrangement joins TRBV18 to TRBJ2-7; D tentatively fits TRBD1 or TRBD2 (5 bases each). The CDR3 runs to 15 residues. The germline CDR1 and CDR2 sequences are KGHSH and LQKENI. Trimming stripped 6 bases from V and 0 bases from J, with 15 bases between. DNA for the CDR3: TGTGCCAGCTCCCCTGGGACGGGGAGCTCCTACGAGCAGTACTTC. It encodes CASSPGTGSSYEQYF.

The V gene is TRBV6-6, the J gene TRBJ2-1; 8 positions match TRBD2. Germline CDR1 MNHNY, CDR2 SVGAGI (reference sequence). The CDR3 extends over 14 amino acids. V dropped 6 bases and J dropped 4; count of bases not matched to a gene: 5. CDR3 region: CASRPSGLYNEQFF. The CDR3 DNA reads TGTGCCAGCAGGCCTAGCGGGCTTTACAATGAGCAGTTCTTC.

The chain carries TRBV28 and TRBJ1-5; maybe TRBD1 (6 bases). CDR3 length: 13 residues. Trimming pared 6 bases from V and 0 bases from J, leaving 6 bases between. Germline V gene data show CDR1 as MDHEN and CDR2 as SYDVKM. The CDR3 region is CASRQGSNQPQHF. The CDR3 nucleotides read TGTGCCAGCAGACAGGGTAGCAATCAGCCCCAGCATTTT.

CDR3 nucleotide sequence: TGTGCCAGTAGTCCGGGACAGGGGGGTATTCGGGCTAATGAAAAACTGTTTTTT. This translates into CASSPGQGGIRANEKLFF. The V and J genes are TRBV19 and TRBJ1-4, with 11 bases fitting TRBD1. Per germline, CDR1 LNHDA and CDR2 SQIVND (reference sequence). The CDR3 runs 18 residues. After removal of 5 bases from V and 3 bases from J, the junction contained 11 bases not matched to a gene.

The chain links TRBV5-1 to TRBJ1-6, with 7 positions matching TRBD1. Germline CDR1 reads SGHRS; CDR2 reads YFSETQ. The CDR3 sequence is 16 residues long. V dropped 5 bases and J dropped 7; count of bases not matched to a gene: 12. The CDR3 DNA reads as TGCGCCAGCAGGACCACTACAGGGGTCGGAAATTCACCCCTCCACTTT. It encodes CASRTTTGVGNSPLHF.

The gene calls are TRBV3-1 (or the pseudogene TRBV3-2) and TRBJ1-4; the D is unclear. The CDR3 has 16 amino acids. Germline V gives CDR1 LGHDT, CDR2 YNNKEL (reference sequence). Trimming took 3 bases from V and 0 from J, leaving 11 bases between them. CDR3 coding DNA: TGTGCCAGCAGCCAGGCCATGGGGACAACTAATGAAAAACTGTTTTTT. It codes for CASSQAMGTTNEKLFF.

The CDR3, as DNA: TGCGCCAGCAGCTTAAGGATAGCGGACTACAATGAGCAGTTCTTC. It translates to CASSLRIADYNEQFF. This chain uses TRBV5-1 with TRBJ2-1, with D perhaps matching TRBD2 (6 bases). The CDR3 spans 15 residues. Germline V CDR1 and CDR2: SGHRS, YFSETQ. V lost 2 bases, J lost 3 bases, and 12 bases lay in between.

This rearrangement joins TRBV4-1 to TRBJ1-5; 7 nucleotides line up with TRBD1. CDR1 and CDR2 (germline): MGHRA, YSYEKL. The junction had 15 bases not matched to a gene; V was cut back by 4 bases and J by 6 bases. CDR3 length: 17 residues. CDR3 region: CASSPSSDREVGQPQHF. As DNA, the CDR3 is TGCGCCAGCAGCCCTTCGAGTGACAGGGAGGTTGGTCAGCCCCAGCATTTT.

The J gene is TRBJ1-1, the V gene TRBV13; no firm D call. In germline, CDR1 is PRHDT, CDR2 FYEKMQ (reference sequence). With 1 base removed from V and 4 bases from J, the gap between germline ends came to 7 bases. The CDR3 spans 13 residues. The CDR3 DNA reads TGTGCCAGCAGCTTAGAGACAATCACTGAAGCTTTCTTT. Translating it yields CASSLETITEAFF.

Here the CDR3 reads CASSRDRVPSSYNEQFF. CDR3 nucleotide sequence: TGTGCCAGCAGTCGGGACAGGGTACCGAGCTCCTACAATGAGCAGTTCTTC. The V and J genes are TRBV6-6 and TRBJ2-1, with TRBD1 matching 9 bases. J was trimmed by 0 bases and V by 5 bases; bases with no gene match: 8. This CDR3 has 17 amino acids. Germline V gene data show CDR1 as MNHNY and CDR2 as SVGAGI (reference sequence).